These 12 T cell receptor beta chains originate from one sample sequenced in a study of T cells after somatic rescue of genetic block (dated by TCRdb to about 2020). The library was made by the immunoSEQ multiplex PCR assay. TCRdb took over this immuneACCESS table, retaining in-frame rearrangements with V and J assigned. Such tables are incomplete; in checked studies, under half of the missing clones stem from an unresolved V gene, and the remainder is unexplained. The sample records tens of thousands of clones, approximately 90% of which are singletons. Of the sample, 2.8% falls within the top ten clones. Sequencing was carried out using peripheral blood mononuclear cells (PBMCs). These receptors were taken from a man between 25 and 39 years old.

J is TRBJ2-3 and V is TRBV7-2, with 14 bases matching TRBD2. Germline loops: CDR1 SGHTA, CDR2 FQGNSA. The V and J ends lost 3 bases and 0 bases, in that order; junction bases with no gene match: 8. This CDR3 comprises 19 residues. CDR3 coding DNA: TGTGCCAGCAGCTTTCCGGGACTAGCGGGAGAGGTGAGCACAGATACGCAGTATTTT. The encoded protein is CASSFPGLAGEVSTDTQYF.

The genes are TRBV2 and TRBJ1-1, with unresolved D. The CDR3 sequence is 15 residues long. Germline CDR1 and CDR2: SNHLY and FYNNEI. Trimming took off 2 bases at V and 2 bases at J, with 12 bases between the two ends. The CDR3 nucleotides are TGTGCCAGCAGTGAAATGCCCCGGAGAAACACTGAAGCTTTCTTT. Its translation: CASSEMPRRNTEAFF.

This chain joins TRBV4-3 and TRBJ2-4, with 8 bases matching TRBD2. From germline, CDR1 is LGHNA and CDR2 YSLEER. The CDR3 sequence is 16 residues long. J was trimmed by 1 base and V by 0 bases; bases with no gene match: 2. The CDR3 DNA is TGCGCCAGCAGCCAAGATAGCGGGATTGCCAAAAACATTCAGTACTTC. Amino acids: CASSQDSGIAKNIQYF.

The chain carries TRBV11-2 and TRBJ1-6, with unresolved D. Germline lookup yields CDR1 SGHAT and CDR2 FQNNGV. The CDR3 extends over 15 amino acids. Trimming removed 5 bases from V and 8 bases from J, with 16 bases in between. CDR3: CASSLDAGVDSPLHF. The CDR3 region has the DNA TGTGCCAGCAGCCTGGACGCGGGAGTGGATTCACCCCTCCACTTT.

The chain recombines TRBV20-1 with TRBJ2-7, with D unclear. Germline loops: CDR1 DFQATT, CDR2 SNEGSKA (reference sequence). V gave up 6 bases and J gave up 6 bases, with 12 bases separating them. This CDR3 has 11 amino acids. The CDR3 region has the DNA TGCAGTGCAGACCGAGTTTTCGAGCAGTACTTC. Translating it yields CSADRVFEQYF.

The V gene is TRBV18, the J gene TRBJ2-5; no firm D call. This CDR3 is 12 amino acids long. Per the germline V gene, CDR1 is KGHSH and CDR2 is LQKENI. V shed 3 bases and J shed 4 bases, with 6 bases lying between them. CDR3 sequence reads: CASSPTRETQYF. The CDR3 nucleotides are TGTGCCAGCTCACCCACCAGAGAGACCCAGTACTTC.

The V call is TRBV7-9, the J call TRBJ2-3, with 7 bases aligning to TRBD2. This CDR3 contains 18 residues. Germline-derived CDR1 and CDR2 are SEHNR and FQNEAQ (reference sequence). Losses at the gene ends were 2 bases for V and 0 bases for J; bases not matched to a gene: 11. Written as DNA, the CDR3 is TGTGCCAGCAGCTTAAGAGGGTCAGCGGGATATAGCACAGATACGCAGTATTTT. Its protein product is CASSLRGSAGYSTDTQYF. The variable domain in full, with the rest retrieved from reference TRBV7-9 and TRBJ2-3, is DTGVSQNPRHKITKRGQNVTFRCDPISEHNRLYWYRQTLGQGPEFLTYFQNEAQLEKSRLLSDRFSAERPKGSFSTLEIQRTEQGDSAMYLCASSLRGSAGYSTDTQYFGPGTRLTVL.

The V and J genes are TRBV7-2 and TRBJ1-2; D remains unclear. Trimming removed 1 base at V and 13 bases at J, with 13 bases between. Germline CDR1 SGHTA, CDR2 FQGNSA. The CDR3 runs 12 residues. This CDR3 is CASSLVPLELTF. CDR3 nucleotides: TGTGCCAGCAGCTTAGTCCCGCTAGAGCTCACCTTC.

V gene TRBV28 combines with J gene TRBJ2-7; 7 bases fit TRBD1. In germline, CDR1 is MDHEN, CDR2 SYDVKM. This CDR3 is built from 14 residues. V was pared by 5 bases and J by 0 bases, with 4 bases of the junction left unmatched. This chain's CDR3 is CASSPGDSSYEQYF. CDR3 nucleotides: TGTGCCAGCAGTCCTGGGGACAGCTCCTACGAGCAGTACTTC.

This clone was seen only once. This chain's CDR3 is CASSRDSTPYGYTF. The CDR3 DNA sequence: TGTGCCAGCAGCCGGGACAGTACCCCCTATGGCTACACCTTC. The V call is TRBV27, the J call TRBJ1-2; 7 bases are shared with TRBD1. This CDR3 is built from 14 residues. Germline V lookup: CDR1 MNHEY, CDR2 SMNVEV (reference sequence). V shed 6 bases, J shed 4 bases, and the junction held 8 bases outside the gene matches.

The chain links TRBV6-5 to TRBJ1-2; D remains unclear. This CDR3 comprises 15 residues. V was cut by 0 bases and J by 6 bases, with 14 bases left in between. Germline-derived CDR1 and CDR2 are MNHEY and SVGAGI. The CDR3, as DNA: TGTGCCAGCAGTTACTCGAAGTTAGGGCAGGATGGCTACACCTTC. This encodes CASSYSKLGQDGYTF.

V usage is TRBV19 and J usage is TRBJ1-2; D is perhaps TRBD1 (6 bases). V was clipped by 2 bases and J by 8 bases, with 18 bases between them. Germline V CDR1 and CDR2: LNHDA, SQIVND (reference sequence). The CDR3 has 15 amino acids. CDR3 in amino acids: CASSIMEDWGHGYTF. The CDR3 DNA follows: TGTGCCAGTAGTATAATGGAAGACTGGGGACACGGCTACACCTTC.